This TCR beta chain originates from a study of PD-1 blockade in classical Hodgkin lymphoma. Clones were read by immunoSEQ multiplex PCR, and TCRdb kept only the in-frame ones, dropping some. The table records some 93,000 clones, roughly 78% of them present only once. Germline lookup yields CDR1 SGDLS and CDR2 YYNGEE. CDR3 size: 15 residues. The V end lost 2 bases, the J end lost 3 bases, and 12 bases lay between the germline ends. The study's findings and limits: Lower baseline TCR diversity was reported for newly diagnosed patients than for healthy donors. What caused the repertoire differences, perhaps disease activity or prior therapy, remains undefined.

As regards this clone: Its specificity is not known.

Time point denoted: cycle 4 day 1 (C4D1), after five to seven weeks of nivolumab. Each patient relapsed following autologous stem cell transplantation, and prior brentuximab vedotin exposure differed. The TCR originated in a human donor with classical Hodgkin lymphoma. This sequence joins TRBV9 and TRBJ1-5; D may be TRBD1 (5 bases). Material: peripheral blood mononuclear cells (PBMCs), obtained before the fourth cycle of nivolumab. The CDR3 sequence is CASSVWGRTNQPQHF. The DNA of the CDR3 is TGTGCCAGCAGCGTTTGGGGCCGGACCAATCAGCCCCAGCATTTT.